A selection of T cell receptor beta chains follows, all from one sample in a study of cytomegalovirus exposure and HLA in healthy donors. Here immunoSEQ multiplex PCR was the method, and the copy in TCRdb shows in-frame clones only, minus some. The repertoire holds some 30,000 clones, with 87% as singletons. Sample: PBMCs. The receptors come from a boy aged 5-17 years in good health and CMV-seronegative. CDR3s include the opening cysteine and the closing phenylalanine or tryptophan. The D gene is left open where the match is weak. Only some rows state a clone size, as once, few, many or a class for expanded clones.

D	V	size	J	DNA	CDR3
.	TRBV15	.	TRBJ2-5	TGTGCCACCAGCAGAGATACCAGGGCCGGGGAGACCCAGTACTTC	CATSRDTRAGETQYF
.	TRBV6-5	.	TRBJ2-5	TGTGCCAGCAGTAAACTGGGGGCCGAGACCCAGTACTTC	CASSKLGAETQYF
.	TRBV11-2	.	TRBJ2-7	TGTGCCAGCAGCTTAGGTCAGAACACCTACGAGCAGTACTTC	CASSLGQNTYEQYF
.	TRBV5-5	.	TRBJ2-3	TGTGCCAGCAGCCTCACAGATACGCAGTATTTT	CASSLTDTQYF
.	TRBV5-1	.	TRBJ1-5	TGCGCCAGCAGGTTGCCCTCCCAGTTTCGGGGGAATAGCAATCAGCCCCAGCATTTT	CASRLPSQFRGNSNQPQHF
.	TRBV6-4	.	TRBJ1-5	TGTGCCAGCCCCCCGGGTCAGGGGCTAGGACAGCCCCAGCATTTT	CASPPGQGLGQPQHF
TRBD1	TRBV19	.	TRBJ1-1	TGTGCCAGTAGGATTAACAGGGGGAACACTGAAGCTTTCTTT	CASRINRGNTEAFF
.	TRBV4-2	few	TRBJ1-5	TGTGCCAGCAGCCAAGAGGTTTACAGGACCAATCAGCCCCAGCATTTT	CASSQEVYRTNQPQHF
TRBD1	TRBV4-2	.	TRBJ2-2	TGTGCCAGCAGCCAAGAGCAGGCGGGACAGGGAGCCGGGGAGCTGTTTTTT	CASSQEQAGQGAGELFF
TRBD1	TRBV19	.	TRBJ1-1	TGTGCCAGTAGTAACCAACCAGGGGGACAGACTGAAGCTTTCTTT	CASSNQPGGQTEAFF
.	TRBV12-1	.	TRBJ2-7	TGTGCCAGCGTCTGGGGACACATAAGGGGGGAGCAGTACTTC	CASVWGHIRGEQYF
.	TRBV7-2	.	TRBJ1-5	TGTGCCAGCAGCTTAGGGCCCAATCAGCCCCAGCATTTT	CASSLGPNQPQHF
.	TRBV5-1	.	TRBJ2-1	TGCGCCAGCAGCCATAGGTTAGAAAAGGGGAATGAGCAGTTCTTC	CASSHRLEKGNEQFF
.	TRBV12-5	once	TRBJ1-3	TGTGCTAGTGGTTTAGGGGGCTCTGGAAACACCATATATTTT	CASGLGGSGNTIYF
.	TRBV9	.	TRBJ2-5	TGTGCCAGCAGCGTAGGGTCTTTTGGGGGGACGCAAGAGACCCAGTACTTC	CASSVGSFGGTQETQYF
.	TRBV5-1	once	TRBJ1-6	TGCGCCAGCAGGGATGGGACAACAGATAATTCACCCCTCCACTTT	CASRDGTTDNSPLHF
TRBD1	TRBV27	once	TRBJ2-7	TGTGCCAGCAGTTTATTTCGGCAGGGGGCCTCCTACGAGCAGTACTTC	CASSLFRQGASYEQYF
.	TRBV5-4	once	TRBJ2-7	TGTGCCAGCAGCCCAGACAGCTCCAGGGGTCACGAGCAGTACTTC	CASSPDSSRGHEQYF
.	TRBV28	.	TRBJ1-1	TGTGCCAGCAGTACAACAGGGAAATCGAACACTGAAGCTTTCTTT	CASSTTGKSNTEAFF
TRBD1	TRBV19	.	TRBJ1-2	TGTGCCAGTGGAAAGACAGGGGAAGGAAACTATGGCTACACCTTC	CASGKTGEGNYGYTF
.	TRBV28	.	TRBJ1-5	TGTGCCAGCAGTTTAACAGGGTATCAGCCCCAGCATTTT	CASSLTGYQPQHF
.	TRBV15	.	TRBJ1-6	TGTGCCACCAGCAGAGATCGCGGCGGCCTCGATTCACCCCTCCACTTT	CATSRDRGGLDSPLHF
.	TRBV6-5	.	TRBJ2-1	TGTGCCAGCAGTTACTCCGGACTACTGGAGGGGAATGAGCAGTTCTTC	CASSYSGLLEGNEQFF
.	TRBV6-1	.	TRBJ2-3	TGTGCCAGCAGTGGAACCAGGGGACGGGATACGCAGTATTTT	CASSGTRGRDTQYF
.	TRBV28	.	TRBJ2-2	TGTGCCAGCAGTTTTACCGGGTTCACCGGGGAGCTGTTTTTT	CASSFTGFTGELFF
TRBD1	TRBV5-4	.	TRBJ1-2	TGTGCCAGCACCGGGACAGCAAACTATGGCTACACCTTC	CASTGTANYGYTF
TRBD2	TRBV9	.	TRBJ2-3	TGTGCCAGCAGCGTAGGAGGTAGCGGGGTCGGGAGCACAGATACGCAGTATTTT	CASSVGGSGVGSTDTQYF
TRBD1	TRBV9	few	TRBJ1-4	TGTGCCAGCAGCGTAGAGCAGGGACAGGATGAAAAACTGTTTTTT	CASSVEQGQDEKLFF
TRBD1	TRBV9	.	TRBJ1-1	TGTGCCAGCAGCGCGACAGGGGCTGAAGCTTTCTTT	CASSATGAEAFF